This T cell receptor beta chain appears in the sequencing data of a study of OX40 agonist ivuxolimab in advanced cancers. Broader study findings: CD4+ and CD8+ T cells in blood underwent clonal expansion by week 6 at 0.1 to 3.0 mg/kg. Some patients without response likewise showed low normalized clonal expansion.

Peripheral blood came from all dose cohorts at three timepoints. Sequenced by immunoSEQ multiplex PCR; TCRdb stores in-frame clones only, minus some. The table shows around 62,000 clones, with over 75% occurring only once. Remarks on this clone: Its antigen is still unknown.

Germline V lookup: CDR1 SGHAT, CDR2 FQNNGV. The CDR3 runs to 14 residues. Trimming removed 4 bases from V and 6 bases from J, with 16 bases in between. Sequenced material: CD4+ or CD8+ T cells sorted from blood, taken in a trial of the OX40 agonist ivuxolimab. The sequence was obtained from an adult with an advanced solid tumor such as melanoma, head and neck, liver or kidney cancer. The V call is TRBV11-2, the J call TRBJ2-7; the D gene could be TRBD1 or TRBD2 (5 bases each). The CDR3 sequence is CASSSLRGVVEQYF. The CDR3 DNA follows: TGTGCCAGCAGCTCATTGAGGGGTGTCGTCGAGCAGTACTTC.